These 10 T cell receptor beta chains were sequenced from one sample in a study of neurological immune-mediated disorders. In TCRdb, the 5' RACE reads were re-called with MiXCR into one record per CDR3 protein. The sample records tens of thousands of distinct CDR3 sequences, about an eighth being singletons. Sequenced input: PBMCs. Source of these receptors: a woman aged 55-69 years with HTLV-1-associated myelopathy (HAM/TSP).

This clonotype appeared many times. The gene calls are TRBV29-1 and TRBJ1-5; no clear D. The ends were cut back, 0 bases at V and 0 bases at J, with 6 bases in the middle. The length of the CDR3 is 14 residues. From germline, CDR1 is SQVTM and CDR2 ANQGSEA. The DNA of the CDR3 is TGCAGCGTTGAAGACAGGAATAGCAATCAGCCCCAGCATTTT. Its translation: CSVEDRNSNQPQHF.

The sample holds many counts of this clonotype. J is TRBJ2-3 and V is TRBV10-3; 9 nucleotides match TRBD2. Germline-derived CDR1 and CDR2 are ENHRY and SYGVKD. The CDR3 spans 16 residues. With V trimmed by 0 bases and J by 6 bases, 7 bases remained unmatched. CDR3 sequence reads: CAISESGSGRGDTQYF. The CDR3 bases are TGTGCCATCAGTGAGTCGGGTAGCGGGAGAGGGGATACGCAGTATTTT.

In its sample, this clonotype was seen a few times. The rearrangement uses TRBV12-3 or TRBV12-4 and TRBJ2-7, with 9 nucleotides matching TRBD1. Unmatched junction bases numbered 2, after V lost 5 bases and J lost 6 bases. The CDR3 spans 12 residues. This chain's CDR3 is CASSPQGAEQYF. CDR3 in DNA: TGTGCCAGCAGTCCACAGGGGGCCGAGCAGTACTTC.

This clonotype was detected many times. The chain couples TRBV20-1 to TRBJ2-3; 13 bases match TRBD2. V shed 1 base and J 0 bases; nucleotides not matched to a gene: 10. Germline CDR1 DFQATT, CDR2 SNEGSKA (reference sequence). The CDR3 contains 19 residues. CDR3 sequence (DNA): TGCAGTGCTAGAGCAACTAGCGGGAGGGCGGTCCATAGCACAGATACGCAGTATTTT. This encodes CSARATSGRAVHSTDTQYF.

This clonotype is medium-sized within its sample. The chain combines TRBV28 with TRBJ2-7; 10 bases agree with TRBD1. With V trimmed by 6 bases and J by 3 bases, 8 bases remained unmatched. CDR1 is MDHEN, CDR2 SYDVKM, per germline. This CDR3 has 15 amino acids. CDR3 in DNA: TGTGCCAGCAGAGACCTTGGACAGGGGGTCTACGAGCAGTACTTC. Its translation is CASRDLGQGVYEQYF.

This clonotype was detected many times. The gene calls are TRBV12-3 or TRBV12-4 and TRBJ2-7, with TRBD1 as a possible D gene (6 bases). The CDR3 is made up of 14 amino acids. V dropped 3 bases and J dropped 4 bases, with 13 bases sitting between them. The CDR3 DNA reads as TGTGCCAGCAGTTTCCAGGGGCTACAGTACGAGCAGTACTTC. Encoded protein: CASSFQGLQYEQYF.

Within the sample, this clonotype is medium-sized. The rearrangement links TRBV20-1 to TRBJ2-1, with a tentative D call TRBD2 (5 bases). V was clipped by 0 bases and J by 5 bases, with 14 bases between them. The CDR3 runs 15 residues. CDR1 DFQATT and CDR2 SNEGSKA come from the germline V gene (reference sequence). Here the CDR3 DNA reads TGCAGTGCTAGAGATCTCCGGCTAGCTAACAATGAGCAGTTCTTC. The encoded protein is CSARDLRLANNEQFF.

A few counts support this clonotype. A read error is possible here, since a much larger clone lies one base away. J is TRBJ1-2 and V is TRBV6-5; D is unclear. Germline V CDR1 and CDR2: MNHEY, SVGAGI. The CDR3 contains 12 residues. The CDR3 reads CASTRPGGGYNF. DNA of the CDR3: TGTGCCAGCACACGCCCGGGAGGCGGCTACAACTTC.

This clonotype was found many times. The chain has TRBV7-3 and TRBJ1-2, with a possible D match to TRBD1 (6 bases). The CDR3 spans 14 residues. The V gene's germline CDR1 is SGHTA and CDR2 FQGTGA. V was trimmed by 1 base and J by 7 bases, leaving 13 bases between them. For the CDR3, the DNA is TGTGCCAGCAGCTTAAACAGGGAGGACAGTGGCTACACCTTC. It translates to CASSLNREDSGYTF. The whole variable domain, remainder taken from reference TRBV7-3 and TRBJ1-2, is GAGVSQTPSNKVTEKGKYVELRCDPISGHTALYWYRQSLGQGPEFLIYFQGTGAADDSGLPNDRFFAVRPEGSVSTLKIQRTERGDSAVYLCASSLNREDSGYTFGSGTRLTVV.

Many counts were recorded for this clonotype. V usage is TRBV7-2 and J usage is TRBJ2-5; 10 bases map to TRBD1. The CDR3 is 14 residues long. V gave up 5 bases and J gave up 4 bases; unmatched junction bases: 4. Germline CDR1 SGHTA, CDR2 FQGNSA. CDR3 sequence reads: CASSRDRGAETQYF. As DNA, the CDR3 is TGTGCCAGCAGCCGGGACAGGGGCGCAGAGACCCAGTACTTC.